The present entry profiles one T cell receptor beta chain with its context. Its antigen remains unknown. V dropped 2 bases and J dropped 0 bases, with 9 bases sitting between them. The germline CDR1 and CDR2 sequences are LGHDT and YNNKEL (reference sequence). CDR3 length: 15 residues. This entry is derived from a study of early T cells in non-severe SARS-CoV-2 infection. Study at large: Alpha and beta chains were unpaired, from unsorted whole-blood bulk RNA. Findings of the study overall: Using VDJdb, the matching emphasized anti-spike CD8 responses while missing private and CD4 specificities.

Unique molecular identifiers were added to individual cDNA molecules. One entry per CDR3 protein results from TCRdb running MiXCR on the 5' RACE reads. Among over 50,000 distinct CDR3 sequences, around 14% were seen once, and the ten largest hold more than 8.5%. The V gene is TRBV3-1, the J gene TRBJ2-3; D is perhaps TRBD1 (5 bases). The TCR comes from an adult who was a healthcare worker with PCR-confirmed SARS-CoV-2 infection or an uninfected control (not recorded which). The sample consisted of whole blood, taken at baseline. CDR3 loop: CASSQTRASTDTQYF. The CDR3 region has the DNA TGTGCCAGCAGCCAAACCAGGGCTAGCACAGATACGCAGTATTTT.